The 28 T cell receptor beta chains below all came from one sample that was sequenced in a study of blood T cell repertoires in COVID-19. Using immunoSEQ multiplex PCR, the repertoire was profiled, and TCRdb retains in-frame clones only, with some absent. Here the sample spans fewer than 250,000 clones, almost 90% being singletons. Specimen: PBMCs or T cells enriched from blood (not recorded which). The receptors here all came from a woman aged 50 to 60 with acute COVID-19.

The V gene is TRBV11-2, the J gene TRBJ2-2; 9 bases line up with TRBD2. The trim removed 5 bases at V and 5 bases at J, leaving 6 bases unmatched. The CDR3 covers 15 residues. CDR1 is SGHAT, CDR2 FQNNGV, per germline. DNA of the CDR3: TGTGCCAGCAGCCAAGCGGGAGGAAGGACCGGGGAGCTGTTTTTT. This translates into CASSQAGGRTGELFF.

V gene TRBV3-1 (or the pseudogene TRBV3-2) combines with J gene TRBJ2-3; 8 bases line up with TRBD1. V shed 1 base and J 5 bases; nucleotides not matched to a gene: 8. The CDR3 is made up of 16 amino acids. Germline assignment: CDR1 LGHDT and CDR2 YNNKEL (reference sequence). This CDR3 reads CASSQGLQGVEDTQYF. The CDR3 DNA reads TGTGCCAGCAGCCAAGGATTACAGGGGGTTGAAGATACGCAGTATTTT.

The chain links TRBV19 to TRBJ1-3, with TRBD1 matching 7 bases. CDR1 is LNHDA, CDR2 SQIVND, per germline (reference sequence). This CDR3 is built from 16 residues. Trimming took 3 bases from V and 5 from J; bases not matched to a gene: 10. The CDR3 coding sequence is TGTGCCAGTAGTATGTTGGGGACAGCCGTACGAAACACCATATATTTT. Translation: CASSMLGTAVRNTIYF.

The chain links TRBV4-2 to TRBJ1-4; possibly TRBD1 for D (5 bases). Germline-derived CDR1 and CDR2 are LGHNA and YNFKEQ. V shed 0 bases and J shed 7 bases, with 18 bases lying between them. The CDR3 loop spans 17 amino acids. CDR3 DNA: TGTGCCAGCAGCCAAGATTTGGCCGGGGTCGGGGGTGAAAAACTGTTTTTT. It specifies CASSQDLAGVGGEKLFF.

CDR3 loop: CASSDRVFAGELFF. In nucleotides, the CDR3 is TGTGCCAGTAGCGACAGGGTGTTTGCCGGGGAGCTGTTTTTT. The chain couples TRBV19 to TRBJ2-2; TRBD1 matches at 7 bases. This CDR3 contains 14 residues. Germline lookup yields CDR1 LNHDA and CDR2 SQIVND (reference sequence). The V segment lost 6 bases and the J segment 6 bases; nucleotides outside the gene matches: 7.

This sequence joins TRBV18 and TRBJ1-6; 9 bases match TRBD1. With 2 bases clipped from V and 0 bases from J, the junction kept 2 bases outside the gene matches. Germline V gives CDR1 KGHSH, CDR2 LQKENI. The CDR3 runs to 17 residues. The CDR3 is CASSPGTGSSYNSPLHF. The CDR3 DNA sequence: TGTGCCAGCTCACCAGGGACAGGGAGCTCCTATAATTCACCCCTCCACTTT.

The chain recombines TRBV5-1 with TRBJ1-2, with 8 bases that match TRBD1. With 4 bases clipped from V and 5 bases from J, the junction kept 4 bases outside the gene matches. Germline CDR1 and CDR2: SGHRS and YFSETQ. The CDR3 length is 13 residues. The CDR3: CASSTGGWYGYTF. The CDR3, as DNA: TGCGCCAGCAGCACAGGGGGTTGGTATGGCTACACCTTC.

The rearrangement uses TRBV7-2 and TRBJ2-2; TRBD2 matches 15 bases. The length of the CDR3 is 18 residues. The V segment lost 5 bases and the J segment 7 bases; nucleotides outside the gene matches: 11. Germline V gene data show CDR1 as SGHTA and CDR2 as FQGNSA. The CDR3 nucleotides are TGTGCCAGCAGCCTAGGACTAGCGGGAGGGGTAGAAGTCGGGGAGCTGTTTTTT. Amino acids: CASSLGLAGGVEVGELFF.

V usage is TRBV7-3 and J usage is TRBJ1-1, with 7 bases lining up with TRBD1. The V gene's germline CDR1 is SGHTA and CDR2 FQGTGA. This CDR3 contains 14 residues. V trimming: 3 bases; J trimming: 6 bases; junction bases outside the gene matches: 7. Here the CDR3 reads CASSFEPTGSEAFF. In DNA, the CDR3 is TGTGCCAGCAGCTTCGAGCCGACAGGGTCTGAAGCTTTCTTT.

J is TRBJ2-1 and V is TRBV25-1, with a possible D match to TRBD1 (5 bases). V shed 4 bases and J shed 0 bases, with 7 bases lying between them. The CDR3 runs to 14 residues. The germline V gene has CDR1 MGHDK and CDR2 SYGVNS. The CDR3: CASSGGNSYNEQFF. The CDR3 DNA is TGTGCCAGCAGTGGGGGCAACTCCTACAATGAGCAGTTCTTC.

CDR3 bases: TGTGCCAGCAGCCAAGGGACTACGTCGTTGCGGGATACGCAGTATTTT. It codes for CASSQGTTSLRDTQYF. The gene calls are TRBV3-1 (or the pseudogene TRBV3-2) and TRBJ2-3; the D gene is possibly TRBD2 (6 bases). The CDR3 is 16 amino acids. Germline V CDR1 and CDR2: LGHDT, YNNKEL (reference sequence). V was trimmed by 1 base and J by 6 bases, leaving 17 bases between them.

The chain joins TRBV11-2 to TRBJ2-5, with D uncertain. The CDR3 spans 17 residues. Germline V gives CDR1 SGHAT, CDR2 FQNNGV. Trimming removed 1 base from V and 2 bases from J, with 17 bases in between. This chain's CDR3 is CASSLGSFVAQQETQYF. CDR3 in DNA: TGTGCCAGCAGCTTAGGGAGCTTCGTTGCGCAACAAGAGACCCAGTACTTC.

This chain joins TRBV28 and TRBJ2-3; TRBD2 agrees at 8 bases. CDR1 is MDHEN and CDR2 is SYDVKM in the germline V gene. J gave up 2 bases and V 4 bases, and 11 bases lay outside the gene matches. The CDR3 totals 17 residues. The CDR3 sequence: CASSSGGSGATTDTQYF. The CDR3 DNA sequence: TGTGCCAGCAGTTCCGGTGGTAGCGGGGCCACCACAGATACGCAGTATTTT.

This chain links TRBV4-3 with TRBJ2-1, with 9 positions matching TRBD1. J lost 3 bases, V lost 0 bases, and 6 bases had no gene match. CDR3 length equals 17 residues. CDR1 is LGHNA, CDR2 YSLEER, per germline. The CDR3 sequence: CASSQDLSTGGYNEQFF. In DNA form, the CDR3 reads TGCGCCAGCAGCCAAGATTTGTCGACAGGGGGCTACAATGAGCAGTTCTTC.

This chain uses TRBV30 with TRBJ2-5; 11 bases agree with TRBD2. Trimming cost V 1 base and J 2 bases; bases outside gene matches: 3. Germline values: CDR1 GTSNPN, CDR2 SVGIG (reference sequence). This CDR3 has 15 amino acids. The chain's CDR3 is CAWSGGLAAQETQYF. The CDR3 nucleotides read TGTGCCTGGAGTGGGGGACTAGCGGCACAAGAGACCCAGTACTTC.

The chain employs TRBV28 and TRBJ2-5; 7 nucleotides align to TRBD1. V shed 2 bases and J 7 bases; nucleotides not matched to a gene: 7. From germline, CDR1 is MDHEN and CDR2 SYDVKM. The CDR3 runs to 14 residues. The chain's CDR3 is CASSLEDRLGTQYF. The CDR3 coding sequence is TGTGCCAGCAGTTTAGAGGACAGGTTGGGGACCCAGTACTTC.

V and J are TRBV25-1 and TRBJ2-7; 9 bases are shared with TRBD2. Per the germline V gene, CDR1 is MGHDK and CDR2 is SYGVNS. The CDR3 extends over 16 amino acids. Trimming took 0 bases from V and 5 from J; bases not matched to a gene: 8. The CDR3 loop is CASSEYLAGGSHEQYF. The CDR3 coding sequence is TGTGCCAGCAGTGAATATTTGGCGGGAGGGTCCCACGAGCAGTACTTC.

This clone was counted only a few times. This sequence joins TRBV29-1 and TRBJ2-3, with D perhaps TRBD1 (5 bases). Trimming removed 1 base from V and 4 bases from J, with 6 bases in between. In germline, CDR1 is SQVTM, CDR2 ANQGSEA. The CDR3 length is 12 residues. The CDR3 loop reads CSVEVGADTQYF. The CDR3 coding sequence is TGCAGCGTTGAAGTAGGGGCAGATACGCAGTATTTT.

This chain uses TRBV7-2 with TRBJ2-7; D might be TRBD2 (6 bases). Trimming took 3 bases from V and 7 from J, leaving 16 bases between them. The germline V gene has CDR1 SGHTA and CDR2 FQGNSA. The CDR3 length is 14 residues. CDR3 DNA sequence: TGTGCCAGCAGCTTCCGGGGCGGGACGGGGGAGCAGTACTTC. It is translated as CASSFRGGTGEQYF.

This chain joins TRBV12-5 and TRBJ2-1, with D possibly being TRBD2 (6 bases). Germline CDR1 reads LGHNT; CDR2 reads FRNRAP. V was trimmed by 6 bases and J by 1 base, leaving 10 bases between them. The CDR3 length is 14 residues. CDR3 in amino acids: CASGMEGSYNEQFF. The CDR3 DNA reads as TGTGCTAGTGGAATGGAGGGTTCCTACAATGAGCAGTTCTTC.

V is TRBV4-3 and J is TRBJ1-4; D might be TRBD1 (5 bases). V shed 0 bases and J shed 4 bases, with 12 bases lying between them. This CDR3 is 16 amino acids long. Germline assignment: CDR1 LGHNA and CDR2 YSLEER. CDR3 region: CASSQDWGGFNEKLFF. CDR3 sequence (DNA): TGCGCCAGCAGCCAAGATTGGGGCGGTTTTAATGAAAAACTGTTTTTT.

In DNA, the CDR3 is TGCGCCAGCAGCCAAGAGCCCTCGGGACAGGGTTGGAGCACTGAAGCTTTCTTT. It specifies CASSQEPSGQGWSTEAFF. This chain uses TRBV4-1 with TRBJ1-1; 9 bases agree with TRBD1. J was trimmed by 4 bases and V by 0 bases; bases with no gene match: 12. The CDR3 has 18 residues. In germline, CDR1 is MGHRA, CDR2 YSYEKL.

This chain links TRBV2 with TRBJ1-1; D remains ambiguous. The CDR3 runs 13 residues. CDR1 SNHLY and CDR2 FYNNEI come from the germline V gene. V gave up 6 bases and J gave up 1 base, with 9 bases separating them. CDR3 in amino acids: CASREEANTEAFF. The CDR3 DNA sequence: TGTGCCAGCAGGGAGGAGGCGAACACTGAAGCTTTCTTT.

The chain is built from TRBV18 and TRBJ2-1; the D gene is possibly TRBD1 (6 bases). With 1 base removed from V and 4 bases from J, the gap between germline ends came to 8 bases. The CDR3 totals 14 residues. In germline, CDR1 is KGHSH, CDR2 LQKENI. The CDR3 spells CASSPLDSYNEQFF. CDR3 nucleotide sequence: TGTGCCAGCTCACCACTGGACAGTTACAATGAGCAGTTCTTC.

This sequence joins TRBV27 and TRBJ2-7; D call uncertain. This CDR3 is 12 amino acids long. V dropped 2 bases and J dropped 6 bases, with 8 bases sitting between them. CDR1 and CDR2 from the germline V gene are MNHEY and SMNVEV (reference sequence). The DNA of the CDR3 is TGTGCCAGCAGTTTAAGCCTAATCGAGCAGTACTTC. It encodes CASSLSLIEQYF.

The rearrangement uses TRBV6-4 and TRBJ2-3; tentative D call: TRBD2 (5 bases). The ends were cut back, 6 bases at V and 1 base at J, with 8 bases in the middle. There are 13 residues in the CDR3. Germline assignment: CDR1 MRHNA and CDR2 SNTAGT. In DNA, the CDR3 is TGTGCCAGCAGCCCCGGGGGCACAGATACGCAGTATTTT. As protein: CASSPGGTDTQYF.

This chain joins TRBV30 and TRBJ1-2; 7 positions agree with TRBD1. The CDR3 runs to 14 residues. Trimming cost V 5 bases and J 0 bases; bases outside gene matches: 6. CDR1 is GTSNPN and CDR2 is SVGIG in the germline V gene (reference sequence). The CDR3 is CAWGGTETNYGYTF. CDR3 nucleotides: TGTGCCTGGGGTGGGACAGAGACTAACTATGGCTACACCTTC.

The chain links TRBV4-3 to TRBJ2-7; 12 nucleotides line up with TRBD2. V shed 0 bases and J 6 bases; nucleotides not matched to a gene: 3. The CDR3 runs 15 residues. CDR1 is LGHNA and CDR2 is YSLEER in the germline V gene. This CDR3 reads CASSQDSGLAGEQYF. The CDR3 DNA reads as TGCGCCAGCAGCCAAGATTCGGGACTAGCGGGCGAGCAGTACTTC.